This entry lists 17 T cell receptor beta chains sequenced from one sample in a study of OX40 agonist ivuxolimab in advanced cancers. Using immunoSEQ multiplex PCR, the repertoire was profiled, and TCRdb retains in-frame clones only, with some absent. The sample contains about 94,000 clones, over 75% of which appear only once. The specimen was CD4+ or CD8+ T cells sorted from blood, collected in a trial of the OX40 agonist ivuxolimab. The receptors were sampled from an adult with an advanced solid tumor such as melanoma, head and neck, liver or kidney cancer.

The chain links TRBV5-4 to TRBJ2-3, with a weak D call TRBD2 (5 bases). The CDR3 is 14 residues long. CDR1 is SGHNT, CDR2 YYREEE, per germline (reference sequence). Trimming pared 5 bases from V and 1 base from J, leaving 11 bases between. CDR3 region: CASSYSAGTDTQYF. The DNA of the CDR3 is TGTGCCAGCAGTTATAGCGCCGGCACAGATACGCAGTATTTT.

The rearrangement joins TRBV5-1 to TRBJ2-7, with D possibly being TRBD2 (6 bases). This CDR3 is 14 amino acids long. Looked up from germline, CDR1 is SGHRS and CDR2 is YFSETQ. The V and J ends lost 1 base and 7 bases respectively, with 15 bases between them. The CDR3 nucleotides read TGCGCCAGCAGCTTGCTCCACGGTGGGGGGGAGCAGTACTTC. It specifies CASSLLHGGGEQYF.

The rearrangement uses TRBV7-9 and TRBJ2-1, with D possibly matching TRBD1 (6 bases). The germline V gene has CDR1 SEHNR and CDR2 FQNEAQ (reference sequence). The V end was cut by 5 bases, the J end by 2 bases, with 13 bases between. This CDR3 has 15 residues. As DNA, the CDR3 is TGTGCCAGCAGCCCAGGGGTGGTTCCCTACAATGAGCAGTTCTTC. Its protein product is CASSPGVVPYNEQFF.

This clone was found a few times. This chain uses TRBV6-1 with TRBJ2-2; D not resolved. The V and J ends lost 5 bases and 1 base respectively, with 11 bases between them. Germline CDR1 MNHNS, CDR2 SASEGT. The CDR3 totals 15 residues. DNA of the CDR3: TGTGCCAGCAGTTCGGTAAATCTGAACACCGGGGAGCTGTTTTTT. It codes for CASSSVNLNTGELFF.

V usage is TRBV10-2 and J usage is TRBJ1-1, with D possibly being TRBD1 (5 bases). Trimming took 4 bases from V and 0 from J, leaving 9 bases between them. CDR1 and CDR2 from the germline V gene are WSHSY and SAAADI. This CDR3 is 14 amino acids long. Here the CDR3 reads CASSGGNVNTEAFF. In nucleotides, the CDR3 is TGCGCCAGCAGTGGGGGGAACGTGAACACTGAAGCTTTCTTT.

The chain joins TRBV6-1 to TRBJ2-7; a possible D gene is TRBD2 (5 bases). CDR3 length: 12 amino acids. V dropped 4 bases and J dropped 7 bases, with 11 bases sitting between them. Germline V gives CDR1 MNHNS, CDR2 SASEGT. Here the CDR3 reads CASSAPGVEQYF. The CDR3, as DNA: TGTGCCAGCAGTGCTCCCGGGGTAGAGCAGTACTTC.

The chain recombines TRBV6-1 with TRBJ2-1; D may be TRBD1 or TRBD2 (6 bases each). V was trimmed by 6 bases and J by 0 bases, leaving 12 bases between them. The CDR3 contains 15 residues. The germline V gene encodes CDR1 MNHNS and CDR2 SASEGT. The CDR3 loop reads CASRRDTSSYNEQFF. For the CDR3, the DNA is TGTGCCAGCAGGCGGGACACGAGCTCCTACAATGAGCAGTTCTTC.

V usage is TRBV7-8 and J usage is TRBJ2-2, with TRBD2 matching over 9 bases. This CDR3 spans 18 amino acids. V lost 0 bases, J lost 6 bases, and 11 bases stayed unmatched. From germline, CDR1 is SGHVS and CDR2 FQNEAQ. CDR3 residues: CASSLAQGGGASAGELFF. CDR3 coding DNA: TGTGCCAGCAGCTTAGCGCAGGGCGGGGGGGCCTCAGCCGGGGAGCTGTTTTTT.

The chain employs TRBV10-3 and TRBJ2-2, with D perhaps TRBD1 (5 bases). Trimming took off 2 bases at V and 1 base at J, with 11 bases between the two ends. The CDR3 consists of 16 residues. Per the germline V gene, CDR1 is ENHRY and CDR2 is SYGVKD. The CDR3: CAISERGTLNTGELFF. CDR3 coding DNA: TGTGCCATCAGTGAGAGGGGTACCCTGAACACCGGGGAGCTGTTTTTT.

The chain couples TRBV5-5 to TRBJ2-5, with D possibly matching TRBD1 (6 bases). Germline loops: CDR1 SGHKS, CDR2 YYEKEE (reference sequence). V was cut by 1 base and J by 5 bases, with 9 bases left in between. CDR3 length equals 13 residues. The CDR3 sequence is CASSLSQGETQYF. The CDR3 DNA reads TGTGCCAGCAGCTTGAGTCAGGGGGAGACCCAGTACTTC.

The rearrangement joins TRBV6-1 to TRBJ1-1, with TRBD1 matching over 7 bases. The CDR3 has 13 residues. Germline V CDR1 and CDR2: MNHNS, SASEGT. V lost 8 bases to trimming and J lost 4 bases; unmatched junction nucleotides: 7. CDR3 bases: TGTGCCAGCGGAAGGGGGCAAGGCACTGAAGCTTTCTTT. This sequence encodes CASGRGQGTEAFF.

The chain uses TRBV5-1 and TRBJ1-1, with 11 bases aligning to TRBD1. There are 15 residues in the CDR3. Germline assignment: CDR1 SGHRS and CDR2 YFSETQ. V lost 0 bases to trimming and J lost 4 bases; unmatched junction nucleotides: 2. This CDR3 is CASSLEGTGGTEAFF. CDR3 coding DNA: TGCGCCAGCAGCTTGGAAGGGACAGGGGGCACTGAAGCTTTCTTT.

The V and J genes are TRBV5-1 and TRBJ2-1, with TRBD2 as a possible D gene (6 bases). The germline V gene encodes CDR1 SGHRS and CDR2 YFSETQ. The CDR3 has 13 residues. Trimming took 3 bases from V and 6 from J, leaving 10 bases between them. The CDR3 bases are TGCGCCAGCAGCTCGGTGACTAGCAATGAGCAGTTCTTC. Translated, it gives CASSSVTSNEQFF.

This chain links TRBV10-3 with TRBJ2-7, with D perhaps TRBD1 or TRBD2 (5 bases each). The germline V gene encodes CDR1 ENHRY and CDR2 SYGVKD. The CDR3 sequence is 13 residues long. Trimming stripped 4 bases from V and 5 bases from J, with 12 bases between. CDR3 DNA sequence: TGTGCCATCAGTGGCCGGGACCAGAACGAGCAGTACTTC. Its protein is CAISGRDQNEQYF.

The chain couples TRBV5-5 to TRBJ1-1; maybe TRBD1 (6 bases). CDR1 SGHKS and CDR2 YYEKEE come from the germline V gene (reference sequence). With 2 bases removed from V and 7 bases from J, the gap between germline ends came to 12 bases. This CDR3 has 13 residues. The CDR3 reads CASSFREGDEAFF. The CDR3 nucleotides are TGTGCCAGCAGCTTCAGGGAGGGGGATGAAGCTTTCTTT.

The rearrangement joins TRBV4-1 to TRBJ1-2; D possibly corresponds to TRBD1 (5 bases). The germline V gene has CDR1 MGHRA and CDR2 YSYEKL. Deletions cut 3 bases from V and 4 bases from J, with 9 bases between. This CDR3 is built from 13 residues. The CDR3 sequence is CASSHQGSYGYTF. CDR3 bases: TGCGCCAGCAGCCATCAGGGCTCCTATGGCTACACCTTC.

This rearrangement joins TRBV19 to TRBJ2-5, with D uncertain. This CDR3 contains 12 residues. V lost 5 bases, J lost 3 bases, and 7 bases lay in between. CDR1 and CDR2 from the germline V gene are LNHDA and SQIVND (reference sequence). CDR3 in amino acids: CASSRSEETQYF. Written as DNA, the CDR3 is TGTGCCAGTAGTCGGAGTGAAGAGACCCAGTACTTC.